These 7 T cell receptor beta chains share one sample of origin, sequenced in a study of OX40 agonist ivuxolimab in advanced cancers. Sequenced by immunoSEQ multiplex PCR; TCRdb stores in-frame clones only, minus some. Of about 58,000 clones listed, over 80% are singletons. Sequenced material: CD4+ or CD8+ T cells sorted from blood, taken in a trial of the OX40 agonist ivuxolimab. The receptors were gathered from an adult with an advanced solid tumor such as melanoma, head and neck, liver or kidney cancer.

The chain couples TRBV5-1 to TRBJ1-4; 8 bases map to TRBD1. Germline V gives CDR1 SGHRS, CDR2 YFSETQ. This CDR3 is built from 14 residues. V trimming: 3 bases; J trimming: 8 bases; junction bases outside the gene matches: 6. The CDR3 reads CASSSTGVYEKLFF. The CDR3 coding sequence is TGCGCCAGCAGCTCGACAGGGGTATACGAAAAACTGTTTTTT.

This clone was observed once. This rearrangement joins TRBV28 to TRBJ2-7, with D perhaps matching TRBD1 (5 bases). Germline values: CDR1 MDHEN, CDR2 SYDVKM. The CDR3 is 15 residues long. The V end lost 11 bases, the J end lost 1 base, and 21 bases lay between the germline ends. CDR3 sequence reads: CAGAGAGSKSYEQYF. CDR3 coding DNA: TGTGCCGGGGCCGGAGCCGGGTCCAAGTCCTACGAGCAGTACTTC.

This chain links TRBV2 with TRBJ2-3; D remains ambiguous. The germline gives CDR1 SNHLY, CDR2 FYNNEI. This CDR3 spans 12 amino acids. Trimming left V 3 bases short and J 4 bases short, with 5 bases between. CDR3 nucleotides: TGTGCCAGCAGTGAGAGCCCAGATACGCAGTATTTT. This codes for CASSESPDTQYF. Full variable domain (missing parts from reference TRBV2 and TRBJ2-3): EPEVTQTPSHQVTQMGQEVILRCVPISNHLYFYWYRQILGQKVEFLVSFYNNEISEKSEIFDDQFSVERPDGSNFTLKIRSTKLEDSAMYFCASSESPDTQYFGPGTRLTVL.

The genes are TRBV5-4 and TRBJ2-1; D is possibly TRBD2 (7 bases). This CDR3 is built from 15 residues. Between the trimmed V and J ends, which lost 1 base and 10 bases, there was a span of 18 bases. The V gene's germline CDR1 is SGHNT and CDR2 YYREEE (reference sequence). The DNA of the CDR3 is TGTGCCAGCAGCTTGCGGGGGGCCGCTCGTCAGGAGCAGTTCTTC. Protein: CASSLRGAARQEQFF.

The J gene is TRBJ1-2, the V gene TRBV27; D might be TRBD1 (5 bases). Germline lookup yields CDR1 MNHEY and CDR2 SMNVEV (reference sequence). V dropped 2 bases and J dropped 8 bases, with 12 bases sitting between them. The CDR3 is 13 residues long. Written as DNA, the CDR3 is TGTGCCAGCAGTTTAACAAAACAGGTCGGCTACACCTTC. It translates to CASSLTKQVGYTF.

The chain couples TRBV4-2 to TRBJ2-4; 11 bases align to TRBD1. The CDR3 is 17 residues long. Unmatched junction bases numbered 5, after V lost 2 bases and J lost 2 bases. Germline CDR1 reads LGHNA; CDR2 reads YNFKEQ. The CDR3 sequence is CASSQPGQGASKNIQYF. CDR3 in DNA: TGTGCCAGCAGCCAACCCGGACAGGGGGCGTCCAAAAACATTCAGTACTTC.

Worth noting for this clone: The junction shows a germline mismatch at one end, possibly a read error. The rearrangement uses TRBV4-1 and TRBJ2-5; 8 nucleotides align to TRBD2. CDR1 is MGHRA and CDR2 is YSYEKL in the germline V gene. CDR3 size: 17 residues. The CDR3 loop reads CASSQVGLAVSGEAQYF. CDR3 sequence (DNA): TGCGCCAGCAGCCAAGTCGGACTAGCCGTGTCAGGAGAGGCCCAGTACTTC.